Each of the 15 T cell receptor beta chains below was sequenced from the same sample in a study of T cells after yellow fever vaccination. TCRdb processed the 5' RACE reads anew with MiXCR; each CDR3 protein has one entry. The sample lists about 130,000 distinct CDR3 sequences, about 8.4% occurring once. Sequences were derived from CD8+ T cells sorted from PBMCs, sampled on the day of the yellow fever booster vaccination. Every receptor here comes from a man between 18 and 29 years old who received the YFV17D yellow fever vaccine.

This clonotype showed up many times. The chain recombines TRBV15 with TRBJ2-3, with 11 positions matching TRBD2. Germline loops: CDR1 LNHNV, CDR2 YYDKDF (reference sequence). With 1 base clipped from V and 4 bases from J, the junction kept 1 base outside the gene matches. This CDR3 comprises 15 residues. CDR3 region: CATSRASGGPDTQYF. CDR3 DNA sequence: TGTGCCACCAGCAGAGCTAGCGGGGGGCCAGATACGCAGTATTTT.

The chain joins TRBV18 to TRBJ1-2; D gene uncertain. This CDR3 region has 13 residues. Looked up from germline, CDR1 is KGHSH and CDR2 is LQKENI. The ends were cut back, 2 bases at V and 8 bases at J, with 12 bases in the middle. The CDR3 DNA sequence: TGTGCCAGCTCACCAACGGCCGGGAACGGCTACACCTTC. This sequence encodes CASSPTAGNGYTF.

This clonotype was counted ten times or more. CDR3 nucleotide sequence: TGTGCCAGCAGCTTTGAACCGGGACAGGAAAACACTGAAGCTTTCTTT. Translation: CASSFEPGQENTEAFF. This chain links TRBV9 with TRBJ1-1; TRBD1 matches at 8 bases. V lost 4 bases, J lost 2 bases, and 10 bases stayed unmatched. The CDR3 has 16 residues. Germline V gives CDR1 SGDLS, CDR2 YYNGEE.

The sample holds a few counts of this clonotype. The gene calls are TRBV9 and TRBJ2-5, with unresolved D. CDR3 length: 15 amino acids. Trimming took off 3 bases at V and 1 base at J, with 13 bases between the two ends. Germline loops: CDR1 SGDLS, CDR2 YYNGEE. Here the CDR3 DNA reads TGTGCCAGCAGCGCCCGGCCAAACCCCCAAGAGACCCAGTACTTC. Translation gives CASSARPNPQETQYF.

A few counts support this clonotype. The chain joins TRBV29-1 to TRBJ2-1, with D possibly TRBD1 on 6 matching bases. Trimming took 3 bases from V and 10 from J, leaving 19 bases between them. This CDR3 has 14 residues. CDR1 and CDR2 from the germline V gene are SQVTM and ANQGSEA. The DNA of the CDR3 is TGCAGCGTTGAGACGGACAGACCTCTAGGGGAGCAGTTCTTC. Protein: CSVETDRPLGEQFF.

V gene TRBV7-2 combines with J gene TRBJ2-5; D gene uncertain. CDR1 is SGHTA and CDR2 is FQGNSA in the germline V gene. Trimming stripped 8 bases from V and 3 bases from J, with 16 bases between. The CDR3 extends over 14 amino acids. The DNA of the CDR3 is TGTGCCAGCGGGCTGCTAGACCCCAAAGAGACCCAGTACTTC. Its translation: CASGLLDPKETQYF. The full variable domain, in which reference TRBV7-2 and TRBJ2-5 provide the parts outside the CDR3, is GAGVSQSPSNKVTEKGKDVELRCDPISGHTALYWYRQSLGQGLEFLIYFQGNSAPDKSGLPSDRFSAERTGGSVSTLTIQRTQQEDSAVYLCASGLLDPKETQYFGPGTRLLVL.

The gene calls are TRBV9 and TRBJ2-5; D might be TRBD2 (5 bases). CDR3 length: 17 amino acids. Trimming pared 3 bases from V and 4 bases from J, leaving 22 bases between. Germline V gene sequence: CDR1 SGDLS, CDR2 YYNGEE. The DNA of the CDR3 is TGTGCCAGCAGCGCAGACGAGACCGGGGTAGCTGGAGAGACCCAGTACTTC. Translated, it gives CASSADETGVAGETQYF.

This clonotype was found a few times. The J gene is TRBJ1-2, the V gene TRBV3-1; 8 bases agree with TRBD1. Trimming removed 5 bases from V and 2 bases from J; junction bases left unmatched: 10. CDR1 LGHDT and CDR2 YNNKEL come from the germline V gene (reference sequence). The CDR3 spans 16 residues. The CDR3: CASSTTGAAANYGYTF. The CDR3 bases are TGTGCCAGCAGCACGACAGGGGCCGCAGCAAACTATGGCTACACCTTC.

This clonotype was seen a handful of times. The chain joins TRBV27 to TRBJ2-5; D is perhaps TRBD1 (6 bases). The germline V and J ends were trimmed by 0 bases and 0 bases, with 11 bases remaining between them. Germline CDR1 MNHEY, CDR2 SMNVEV (reference sequence). The CDR3 runs to 16 residues. The CDR3 reads CASSLSPQGHQETQYF. DNA for the CDR3: TGTGCCAGCAGTTTATCTCCACAGGGCCACCAAGAGACCCAGTACTTC.

This clonotype was found a few times. The gene calls are TRBV5-1 and TRBJ2-7, with 7 nucleotides matching TRBD1. CDR1 is SGHRS and CDR2 is YFSETQ in the germline V gene. The J segment lost 2 bases and the V segment lost 1 base, leaving 6 bases of the junction unmatched. The CDR3 is 15 amino acids. CDR3 sequence: CASSLPPTGTYEQYF. The CDR3 DNA reads TGCGCCAGCAGCTTGCCACCGACAGGGACCTACGAGCAGTACTTC.

The sample holds a few counts of this clonotype. The chain combines TRBV6-2 or TRBV6-3 with TRBJ1-4; 7 positions agree with TRBD1. V trimming: 6 bases; J trimming: 12 bases; junction bases outside the gene matches: 13. The CDR3 consists of 14 residues. From germline, CDR1 is MNHEY and CDR2 SVGEGT. CDR3 sequence reads: CASRPTGPASELFF. The CDR3 DNA sequence: TGTGCCAGCAGACCGACAGGGCCAGCAAGTGAACTGTTTTTT.

This chain joins TRBV12-3 or TRBV12-4 and TRBJ1-1; D unresolved. Trimming stripped 0 bases from V and 7 bases from J, with 6 bases between. The CDR3 is 12 amino acids. CDR3: CASSLAESEAFF. The CDR3, as DNA: TGTGCCAGCAGTTTAGCTGAGAGTGAAGCTTTCTTT.

This chain connects TRBV3-1 to TRBJ2-5; D may be TRBD1 or TRBD2 (5 bases each). CDR1 and CDR2 (germline): LGHDT, YNNKEL (reference sequence). V lost 0 bases, J lost 4 bases, and 12 bases lay in between. CDR3 size: 15 residues. CDR3 region: CASSQEPRGAETQYF. The CDR3 DNA sequence: TGTGCCAGCAGCCAAGAACCTAGAGGGGCAGAGACCCAGTACTTC.

This sequence joins TRBV2 and TRBJ1-1; D is uncertain. V was shortened by 3 bases and J by 8 bases, with 7 bases between the two germline ends. Germline V lookup: CDR1 SNHLY, CDR2 FYNNEI. The CDR3 runs to 11 residues. CDR3 in amino acids: CASSDSAEAFF. In DNA form, the CDR3 reads TGTGCCAGCAGTGATAGTGCCGAAGCTTTCTTT.

This clonotype was seen a few times. The rearrangement joins TRBV4-1 to TRBJ1-5; 8 bases are shared with TRBD1. The germline gives CDR1 MGHRA, CDR2 YSYEKL. The CDR3 covers 13 residues. With 6 bases clipped from V and 5 bases from J, the junction kept 3 bases outside the gene matches. The CDR3, as DNA: TGCGCCAGCAGGGAGACAGGGGATCAGCCCCAGCATTTT. Protein: CASRETGDQPQHF.